This T cell receptor (beta chain) was obtained from a study of T-cell reconstitution after alpha-beta-depleted transplantation in children. The V end was cut by 3 bases, the J end by 5 bases, with 11 bases between. The CDR3 totals 13 residues. The library targeted TCRbeta and was prepared with unique molecular identifiers. TCRdb analysed the PCR reads with MiXCR anew, one entry per CDR3 protein. The sample holds around 210,000 distinct CDR3 sequences, approximately 6.3% seen once. The sequence came from a boy younger than 10 with acute lymphoblastic leukemia, due to receive a stem cell transplant. Source: PBMCs, taken before TCRalphabeta/CD19-depleted stem cell transplant. V and J are TRBV12-3 or TRBV12-4 and TRBJ2-7; tentatively, D is TRBD1 (6 bases). This CDR3 reads CASSFKGVDEQYF. The CDR3 DNA reads TGTGCCAGCAGTTTCAAGGGGGTAGACGAGCAGTACTTC.